The 18 T cell receptor beta chains reported below all come from one sample, sequenced in a study of blood T cell repertoires in COVID-19 (dated by TCRdb to the early 2020s). The method was the immunoSEQ multiplex PCR assay. TCRdb re-hosts the immuneACCESS table, in-frame sequences only. Its copies lack some clones; in the studies checked, an unresolved V gene accounts for under half of them, and the cause for the rest is not known. The sample table records under 350,000 clones; 86% of these occur just once. The top ten hold approximately 4% of the sample. The sequenced sample was peripheral blood. These receptor sequences come from a man between 18 and 35 years old with active or convalescent COVID-19.

DNA of the CDR3: TGTGCCAGTACCCTCGCGGGGAATTCACCCCTCCACTTT. This codes for CASTLAGNSPLHF. The gene calls are TRBV19 and TRBJ1-6; D unresolved. Trimming pared 7 bases from V and 7 bases from J, leaving 11 bases between. The CDR3 sequence is 13 residues long. Per the germline V gene, CDR1 is LNHDA and CDR2 is SQIVND (reference sequence).

This sequence joins TRBV7-9 and TRBJ1-2; D unclear. Germline lookup yields CDR1 SEHNR and CDR2 FQNEAQ (reference sequence). V lost 5 bases and J lost 6, with 13 bases in between. The CDR3 runs to 13 residues. CDR3 sequence reads: CASSAPGDDGYTF. The CDR3, as DNA: TGTGCCAGCAGCGCACCTGGAGACGATGGCTACACCTTC.

This rearrangement joins TRBV2 to TRBJ1-5, with D unresolved. The CDR3 runs to 16 residues. Trimming took off 3 bases at V and 7 bases at J, with 19 bases between the two ends. CDR1 is SNHLY, CDR2 FYNNEI, per germline. The CDR3 region is CASSDLGSGKRQPQHF. CDR3 bases: TGTGCCAGCAGTGACTTGGGGTCGGGAAAGCGCCAGCCCCAGCATTTT.

This sequence joins TRBV3-1 (or the pseudogene TRBV3-2) and TRBJ2-5, with D possibly TRBD2 on 5 matching bases. CDR3 length: 17 residues. V lost 4 bases and J lost 2, with 20 bases in between. The germline V gene encodes CDR1 LGHDT and CDR2 YNNKEL (reference sequence). The CDR3 sequence: CASSPPLVGSEQETQYF. The CDR3 nucleotides are TGTGCCAGCAGCCCGCCTTTGGTGGGTAGCGAACAAGAGACCCAGTACTTC.

The chain has TRBV28 and TRBJ1-2, with D maybe TRBD1 (5 bases). The V gene's germline CDR1 is MDHEN and CDR2 SYDVKM. The germline V and J ends were trimmed by 5 bases and 3 bases, with 16 bases remaining between them. This CDR3 is built from 15 residues. The CDR3 protein is CASSPPGGVDYGYTF. Written as DNA, the CDR3 is TGTGCCAGCAGTCCTCCGGGGGGGGTGGACTATGGCTACACCTTC.

This clone was seen at least ten times. V is TRBV6-6 and J is TRBJ1-1; TRBD1 is a possible D gene (6 bases). The length of the CDR3 is 14 residues. The V and J ends lost 6 bases and 5 bases respectively, with 16 bases between them. The germline V gene has CDR1 MNHNY and CDR2 SVGAGI (reference sequence). The CDR3 DNA sequence: TGTGCCAGCAGAGCTCTACAGGGTAGGACTGAAGCTTTCTTT. This gives the protein CASRALQGRTEAFF.

The V gene is TRBV2, the J gene TRBJ1-5, with D possibly TRBD1 on 5 matching bases. Trimming left V 7 bases short and J 1 base short, with 14 bases between. CDR1 is SNHLY and CDR2 is FYNNEI in the germline V gene. The CDR3 has 15 amino acids. The CDR3 is CASTPSGGSNQPQHF. CDR3 sequence (DNA): TGTGCCAGCACCCCCTCTGGGGGGAGCAATCAGCCCCAGCATTTT.

The chain links TRBV9 to TRBJ2-7, with TRBD1 matching over 10 bases. Germline V gene data show CDR1 as SGDLS and CDR2 as YYNGEE. With 0 bases clipped from V and 5 bases from J, the junction kept 5 bases outside the gene matches. The CDR3 runs to 15 residues. Here the CDR3 reads CASSVAGTGDHEQYF. For the CDR3, the DNA is TGTGCCAGCAGCGTAGCCGGGACAGGGGATCACGAGCAGTACTTC.

In DNA form, the CDR3 reads TGTGCCAGCAGCTACCAACCGGGACAGGGGGCCCAGGATGAGCAGTTCTTC. Its protein is CASSYQPGQGAQDEQFF. V usage is TRBV7-6 and J usage is TRBJ2-1; 12 bases are shared with TRBD1. Trimming removed 4 bases from V and 8 bases from J; junction bases left unmatched: 12. Germline V gene data show CDR1 as SGHVS and CDR2 as FNYEAQ. This CDR3 contains 17 residues.

The table lists this clone with a few counts. The gene calls are TRBV5-4 and TRBJ2-5; 7 bases match TRBD1. The junction had 15 bases not matched to a gene; V was cut back by 3 bases and J by 4 bases. The CDR3 runs 17 residues. Germline assignment: CDR1 SGHNT and CDR2 YYREEE (reference sequence). CDR3 in amino acids: CASSSALNRGAGETQYF. The CDR3 DNA follows: TGTGCCAGCAGCTCAGCCCTTAACAGGGGAGCCGGAGAGACCCAGTACTTC.

This clone was seen just once. The chain couples TRBV2 to TRBJ1-3; D is perhaps TRBD1 (6 bases). The CDR3 runs 15 residues. Trimming pared 4 bases from V and 1 base from J, leaving 11 bases between. The germline CDR1 and CDR2 sequences are SNHLY and FYNNEI. Here the CDR3 DNA reads TGTGCCAGCAGTGGGGTCAGGGGATCTGGAAACACCATATATTTT. It encodes CASSGVRGSGNTIYF. Looking up the rest from reference TRBV2 and TRBJ1-3 gives the full variable domain: EPEVTQTPSHQVTQMGQEVILRCVPISNHLYFYWYRQILGQKVEFLVSFYNNEISEKSEIFDDQFSVERPDGSNFTLKIRSTKLEDSAMYFCASSGVRGSGNTIYFGEGSWLTVV.

The V and J genes are TRBV27 and TRBJ2-7, with TRBD2 as a possible D gene (5 bases). Germline values: CDR1 MNHEY, CDR2 SMNVEV (reference sequence). Trimming stripped 4 bases from V and 3 bases from J, with 13 bases between. The CDR3 runs to 14 residues. The CDR3 region is CASSSSSAGYEQYF. CDR3 coding DNA: TGTGCCAGCAGTTCCTCGAGTGCGGGCTACGAGCAGTACTTC.

The rearrangement joins TRBV6-5 to TRBJ1-4, with 9 nucleotides matching TRBD1. The V and J ends lost 10 bases and 2 bases, in that order; junction bases with no gene match: 8. Germline CDR1 and CDR2: MNHEY and SVGAGI. CDR3 size: 15 residues. CDR3 region: CATSDRGNTNEKLFF. In nucleotides, the CDR3 is TGTGCCACCTCGGACAGGGGAAATACTAATGAAAAACTGTTTTTT.

The chain joins TRBV24-1 to TRBJ1-5; TRBD1 is a possible D gene (6 bases). Trimming pared 4 bases from V and 2 bases from J, leaving 17 bases between. CDR3 length equals 17 residues. In germline, CDR1 is KGHDR, CDR2 SFDVKD. The CDR3 DNA reads as TGTGCCACCAGTGACGGGGGGGACAATCCCCGCAATCAGCCCCAGCATTTT. It specifies CATSDGGDNPRNQPQHF.

The chain recombines TRBV11-2 with TRBJ1-1; D remains unclear. This CDR3 is 12 amino acids long. CDR1 and CDR2 (germline): SGHAT, FQNNGV. The germline V and J ends were trimmed by 3 bases and 1 base, with 3 bases remaining between them. CDR3 sequence: CASSFGNTEAFF. DNA of the CDR3: TGTGCCAGCAGCTTCGGGAACACTGAAGCTTTCTTT.

The chain links TRBV28 to TRBJ2-7; possible D gene TRBD1, 6 bases. The germline V gene encodes CDR1 MDHEN and CDR2 SYDVKM. The CDR3 is 13 residues long. V lost 5 bases and J 3 bases, leaving 11 bases between the germline ends. The CDR3 coding sequence is TGTGCCAGCAGTATCGTACAGGGCTACGAGCAGTACTTC. Its translation is CASSIVQGYEQYF. The complete variable domain, with remaining parts taken from reference TRBV28 and TRBJ2-7, reads DVKVTQSSRYLVKRTGEKVFLECVQDMDHENMFWYRQDPGLGLRLIYFSYDVKMKEKGDIPEGYSVSREKKERFSLILESASTNQTSMYLCASSIVQGYEQYFGPGTRLTVT.

The chain is built from TRBV19 and TRBJ2-7, with D possibly being TRBD1 (6 bases). Per the germline V gene, CDR1 is LNHDA and CDR2 is SQIVND (reference sequence). The CDR3 runs 13 residues. Trimming shortened V by 3 bases and J by 7 bases, and 13 bases separated the two germline ends. In DNA form, the CDR3 reads TGTGCCAGTAGTATCGGTCGGACAGATGAGCAGTACTTC. This codes for CASSIGRTDEQYF.

The CDR3 nucleotides are TGTGCCAGCAGCCTACTTACAGGGGGCTCCTACGAGCAGTACTTC. Translating gives CASSLLTGGSYEQYF. The chain joins TRBV3-1 (or the pseudogene TRBV3-2) to TRBJ2-7; TRBD1 matches at 8 bases. This CDR3 is built from 15 residues. Per germline, CDR1 LGHDT and CDR2 YNNKEL (reference sequence). V trimming: 4 bases; J trimming: 0 bases; junction bases outside the gene matches: 5.